This TCR beta chain was captured by sequencing in a study of cytomegalovirus exposure and HLA in healthy donors. Notes on the study in general: Earlier analysis looked at TCR beta V segments, and most were productive about 90% or about 30% of the time. In the analysis, some V segments, TRBV6-2 and TRBV6-3 included, were excluded as indistinguishable.

This CDR3 has 16 amino acids. V dropped 0 bases and J dropped 2 bases, with 12 bases sitting between them. CDR1 is SGHRS, CDR2 YFSETQ, per germline. As concerns this clone: The antigen is unknown.

Primers for the PCR totalled 60 Vbeta and 13 Jbeta. Original analysis: An analysis that came later counted some 85 million unique TCR beta chains, roughly 11 million shared. Only in-frame clones appear in the TCRdb table, and some are missing; sequencing was by immunoSEQ multiplex PCR. D and trimming were read from the DNA, whereas the V and J calls and clone size are those reported in that table. The sample holds about 88,000 clones. The chain joins TRBV5-1 to TRBJ1-3; a weak D match, TRBD1 (6 bases). The sample comprised PBMCs. This TCR derives from a girl aged 10 to 17 in good health and CMV-seropositive. The CDR3 DNA follows: TGCGCCAGCAGCTTGGGAGGCGCAGGGGCTGGAAACACCATATATTTT. As protein: CASSLGGAGAGNTIYF.